These T cell receptor beta chains were read from a single sample in a study of identical twins. One entry per CDR3 protein, called by TCRdb with MiXCR from the 5' RACE reads. The table includes about 790,000 distinct CDR3 sequences, 15% to 20% detected once. These data are also associated with another study on T cells expressing NK-cell markers.

Sequences were obtained from PBMCs. Every receptor here comes from a woman aged 18-29 years in good health. The CDR3 runs from the conserved cysteine through the conserved F or W. The D gene is left open where the match is weak. Where a row states a size, it is once, few, many or the class of an expanded clone; other rows omit it.

v_call,d_call,clone_size,j_call,cdr3_aa,cdr3_nt
TRBV6-5,NA,NA,TRBJ2-3,CASSYRWTDTQYF,TGTGCCAGCAGTTACCGGTGGACAGATACGCAGTATTTT
TRBV28,TRBD2,few,TRBJ2-7,CASRLGGGSSGTYEQYF,TGTGCCAGCAGGCTGGGGGGCGGTTCTAGCGGGACCTACGAGCAGTACTTC
TRBV20-1,TRBD2,NA,TRBJ2-1,CSARPGLSSYNEQFF,TGCAGTGCACGGCCGGGACTAAGCTCCTACAATGAGCAGTTCTTC
TRBV19,NA,few,TRBJ2-3,CASSKLSAQYTQYF,TGTGCCAGTAGTAAGCTTTCCGCACAATATACGCAGTATTTT
TRBV30,NA,NA,TRBJ2-1,CAWSVTLYNEQFF,TGTGCCTGGAGTGTAACACTCTACAATGAGCAGTTCTTC
TRBV25-1,NA,NA,TRBJ2-1,CASSEMGGEQFF,TGTGCCAGCAGCGAGATGGGAGGTGAGCAGTTCTTC
TRBV20-1,TRBD1,many,TRBJ1-1,CSATDRAKGTEAFF,TGCAGTGCCACGGACAGGGCGAAGGGCACTGAAGCTTTCTTT
TRBV12-3/TRBV12-4,NA,many,TRBJ1-5,CASSAPGGRNQPQHF,TGTGCCAGCAGCGCCCCGGGCGGGCGGAATCAGCCCCAGCATTTT
TRBV18,TRBD1,NA,TRBJ1-5,CASSRGQGMQPQHF,TGTGCCAGCTCACGTGGACAGGGGATGCAGCCCCAGCATTTT
TRBV20-1,TRBD2,NA,TRBJ2-3,CSARPRGLAGGHTQYF,TGCAGTGCTAGACCCCGTGGACTAGCGGGAGGGCATACGCAGTATTTT
TRBV20-1,NA,few,TRBJ2-7,CSASLLGLEQYF,TGCAGTGCTAGCCTTCTAGGACTCGAGCAGTACTTC
TRBV4-3,TRBD2,NA,TRBJ2-3,CASSFGTSGSFAYF,TGCGCCAGCAGCTTCGGGACTAGCGGGAGTTTTGCGTATTTT
TRBV7-6,NA,few,TRBJ2-5,CATEGLEETQYF,TGTGCCACCGAGGGACTGGAAGAGACCCAGTACTTC
TRBV20-1,TRBD1,NA,TRBJ1-6,CSARLAGTGVNNSPLHF,TGCAGTGCGAGACTCGCCGGGACAGGAGTTAACAATTCACCCCTCCACTTT
TRBV5-1,TRBD1,NA,TRBJ2-2,CASSLDPGTANTGELFF,TGCGCCAGCAGCTTGGATCCCGGGACAGCGAACACCGGGGAGCTGTTTTTT
TRBV7-9,TRBD2,NA,TRBJ2-1,CASSSSGLALSYNEQFF,TGTGCCAGCAGCTCCTCTGGACTAGCACTCTCCTACAATGAGCAGTTCTTC
TRBV12-3/TRBV12-4,TRBD1,NA,TRBJ1-1,CASTGQGGWAEAFF,TGTGCCAGCACCGGACAGGGAGGTTGGGCTGAAGCTTTCTTT
TRBV5-6,TRBD1,NA,TRBJ1-1,CASSTRQGGEAFF,TGTGCCAGCAGCACTCGACAGGGGGGTGAAGCTTTCTTT
TRBV7-9,NA,NA,TRBJ2-1,CASSVLGPRYNEQFF,TGTGCCAGCAGCGTATTGGGACCACGCTACAATGAGCAGTTCTTC
TRBV9,NA,NA,TRBJ2-5,CASSGPSQVGPQETQYF,TGTGCCAGCAGCGGACCCAGCCAAGTGGGGCCCCAAGAGACCCAGTACTTC
TRBV27,TRBD1,NA,TRBJ2-3,CASSFLGRGFTDTQYF,TGTGCCAGCAGTTTCCTAGGCAGGGGGTTTACAGATACGCAGTATTTT
TRBV5-1,TRBD1,NA,TRBJ2-1,CASSLAGWTGSYNEQFF,TGCGCCAGCAGCTTGGCGGGGTGGACAGGCTCCTACAATGAGCAGTTCTTC
TRBV20-1,TRBD2,NA,TRBJ2-1,CSATRTSGGAYNEQFF,TGCAGTGCTACCAGGACTAGCGGGGGGGCCTACAATGAGCAGTTCTTC
TRBV9,TRBD2,NA,TRBJ2-7,CASSLSPSGTSYEQYF,TGTGCCAGCAGCCTGTCCCCTAGCGGGACCTCCTACGAGCAGTACTTC
TRBV20-1,NA,many,TRBJ1-2,CSARQGYGYTF,TGCAGTGCTAGACAGGGGTATGGCTACACCTTC
TRBV29-1,TRBD1,few,TRBJ2-2,CSVVRDRDTGELFF,TGCAGCGTTGTCCGGGACAGGGACACCGGGGAGCTGTTTTTT
TRBV3-1,TRBD2,NA,TRBJ2-1,CASSQERLAGGNEQFF,TGTGCCAGCAGCCAAGAACGCCTAGCGGGGGGTAATGAGCAGTTCTTC
TRBV29-1,TRBD2,NA,TRBJ2-3,CSAPTSGKADTQYF,TGCAGCGCTCCGACTAGCGGGAAGGCAGATACGCAGTATTTT
TRBV25-1,NA,NA,TRBJ2-1,CASSEYKADNLYNEQFF,TGTGCCAGCAGTGAATACAAGGCCGACAATCTTTACAATGAGCAGTTCTTC
TRBV19,TRBD1,NA,TRBJ1-1,CASNYGQGMNTEAFF,TGTGCCAGTAACTACGGACAGGGGATGAACACTGAAGCTTTCTTT
TRBV7-2,NA,many,TRBJ2-2,CASSLDSGVGELFF,TGTGCCAGCAGCTTAGATTCTGGGGTGGGGGAGCTGTTTTTT
TRBV12-3/TRBV12-4,NA,many,TRBJ2-1,CASSFRGQFVDEQFF,TGTGCCAGCAGTTTCCGAGGACAGTTCGTGGATGAGCAGTTCTTC
TRBV20-1,NA,NA,TRBJ1-1,CSAIRGQNTEAFF,TGCAGTGCTATAAGGGGACAGAACACTGAAGCTTTCTTT
TRBV2,NA,once,TRBJ1-2,CAVLGGTNYGYTF,TGTGCCGTACTTGGGGGGACTAACTATGGCTACACCTTC
TRBV7-2,NA,many,TRBJ1-1,CASSLALEAFF,TGTGCCAGCAGCTTAGCGCTTGAAGCTTTCTTT
TRBV11-2,TRBD2,NA,TRBJ2-1,CASSLREPSYNEQFF,TGTGCCAGCAGCCTGCGGGAGCCGTCCTACAATGAGCAGTTCTTC
TRBV7-2,TRBD1,NA,TRBJ2-3,CASSLHRGGTDTQYF,TGTGCCAGCAGCTTACACAGGGGAGGCACAGATACGCAGTATTTT
TRBV15,TRBD2,NA,TRBJ2-1,CATSRERGGLEDEQFF,TGTGCCACCAGCAGAGAGCGGGGGGGCCTGGAAGATGAGCAGTTCTTC
TRBV18,NA,many,TRBJ1-5,CASSPPGGNQPQHF,TGTGCCAGCTCACCACCGGGGGGCAATCAGCCCCAGCATTTT
TRBV19,TRBD1,few,TRBJ1-2,CASSMDRGRYGYTF,TGTGCCAGTAGTATGGACAGGGGAAGGTATGGCTACACCTTC
TRBV12-3/TRBV12-4,NA,few,TRBJ1-1,CASRFLSQGWTEAFF,TGTGCCAGCAGGTTCTTGTCACAGGGTTGGACTGAAGCTTTCTTT
TRBV29-1,NA,few,TRBJ2-3,CSVTLGSTDTQYF,TGCAGCGTTACTCTGGGGAGCACAGATACGCAGTATTTT
TRBV6-5,NA,NA,TRBJ2-1,CASSLTQPVDEQFF,TGTGCCAGCAGCCTTACTCAACCCGTGGATGAGCAGTTCTTC
TRBV4-3,TRBD2,NA,TRBJ2-2,CASSQDLGLASTGELFF,TGCGCCAGCAGCCAAGATTTAGGACTAGCGTCCACCGGGGAGCTGTTTTTT
TRBV5-5,NA,few,TRBJ2-7,CASSLEGSPGYEQYF,TGTGCCAGCAGCTTGGAAGGGTCCCCGGGATACGAGCAGTACTTC
TRBV4-3,NA,NA,TRBJ2-5,CASSQGPRGRQETQYF,TGCGCCAGCAGCCAGGGTCCTAGAGGGAGACAAGAGACCCAGTACTTC